The 7 T cell receptor beta chains in this list originate from one sample, sequenced in a study of vaccination and CD4 T cells after COVID-19. Oncomine TCR Beta short-read sequencing was applied to DNA from cultured CD4+ T cells. Each CDR3 protein gets one entry after TCRdb re-called the PCR reads with MiXCR. The sample lists approximately 11,000 distinct CDR3 sequences, around 41% occurring once. For these receptors, no antigen is known. The treatment denotes: approximately nine-day PBMC culture with coronavirus spike peptide pools or control peptides (ViraFEST assay). Sequenced input: cultured CD4+ T cells from blood. All receptors derive from a human donor with COVID-19.

The chain combines TRBV5-1 with TRBJ2-7; D may be TRBD1 (6 bases). Deletions cut 2 bases from V and 0 bases from J, with 12 bases between. The CDR3 loop spans 15 amino acids. The germline CDR1 and CDR2 sequences are SGHRS and YFSETQ. For the CDR3, the DNA is TGCGCCAGCAGCTTACCAGGGGCAAGCTCCTACGAGCAGTACTTC. Its protein is CASSLPGASSYEQYF.

The V and J genes are TRBV11-3 and TRBJ2-7, with D possibly matching TRBD1 (7 bases). There are 15 residues in the CDR3. Germline CDR1 and CDR2: SGHNT and YENEEA. V was pared by 4 bases and J by 1 base, with 14 bases between. In DNA form, the CDR3 reads TGTGCCAGCAGCTCTCAGGGGGGATTATCCTACGAGCAGTACTTC. This translates into CASSSQGGLSYEQYF.

A few counts support this clonotype. The chain carries TRBV19 and TRBJ1-2, with 10 bases that match TRBD1. Germline lookup yields CDR1 LNHDA and CDR2 SQIVND (reference sequence). Germline trimming cut 10 bases from V and 4 bases from J; bases unmatched to any gene: 9. The CDR3 contains 14 residues. CDR3 in amino acids: CATRTGGPSYGYTF. CDR3 DNA sequence: TGTGCCACCCGGACAGGGGGTCCGTCCTATGGCTACACCTTC.

The genes are TRBV19 and TRBJ2-3; 14 bases line up with TRBD2. Losses at the gene ends were 5 bases for V and 2 bases for J; bases not matched to a gene: 6. The germline CDR1 and CDR2 sequences are LNHDA and SQIVND (reference sequence). The CDR3 runs 17 residues. CDR3: CASSPRLAGGPTDTQYF. The CDR3 DNA reads TGTGCCAGTAGTCCGAGACTAGCGGGGGGGCCCACAGATACGCAGTATTTT.

V is TRBV30 and J is TRBJ1-2; 9 bases are shared with TRBD1. The CDR3 has 14 amino acids. Germline V gene sequence: CDR1 GTSNPN, CDR2 SVGIG (reference sequence). J was trimmed by 7 bases and V by 2 bases; bases with no gene match: 8. CDR3: CAWSLGTGSGGYTF. CDR3 nucleotide sequence: TGTGCCTGGAGTCTCGGGACAGGGAGCGGTGGCTACACCTTC.

This clonotype turned up a few times. The chain has TRBV6-1 and TRBJ1-2; no clear D. This CDR3 has 15 amino acids. Trimming removed 2 bases at V and 0 bases at J, with 10 bases between. Germline CDR1 reads MNHNS; CDR2 reads SASEGT. The CDR3 sequence: CASSEPGRANYGYTF. The DNA for the CDR3 is TGTGCCAGCAGTGAACCAGGAAGAGCTAACTATGGCTACACCTTC.

This clonotype came up a few times. The V and J genes are TRBV6-4 and TRBJ2-1; a weak D match, TRBD2 (5 bases). The CDR3 loop spans 15 amino acids. In germline, CDR1 is MRHNA, CDR2 SNTAGT. With 0 bases removed from V and 3 bases from J, the gap between germline ends came to 9 bases. CDR3 nucleotide sequence: TGTGCCAGCAGTGACTCGACCGGGAACTACAATGAGCAGTTCTTC. It is translated as CASSDSTGNYNEQFF.